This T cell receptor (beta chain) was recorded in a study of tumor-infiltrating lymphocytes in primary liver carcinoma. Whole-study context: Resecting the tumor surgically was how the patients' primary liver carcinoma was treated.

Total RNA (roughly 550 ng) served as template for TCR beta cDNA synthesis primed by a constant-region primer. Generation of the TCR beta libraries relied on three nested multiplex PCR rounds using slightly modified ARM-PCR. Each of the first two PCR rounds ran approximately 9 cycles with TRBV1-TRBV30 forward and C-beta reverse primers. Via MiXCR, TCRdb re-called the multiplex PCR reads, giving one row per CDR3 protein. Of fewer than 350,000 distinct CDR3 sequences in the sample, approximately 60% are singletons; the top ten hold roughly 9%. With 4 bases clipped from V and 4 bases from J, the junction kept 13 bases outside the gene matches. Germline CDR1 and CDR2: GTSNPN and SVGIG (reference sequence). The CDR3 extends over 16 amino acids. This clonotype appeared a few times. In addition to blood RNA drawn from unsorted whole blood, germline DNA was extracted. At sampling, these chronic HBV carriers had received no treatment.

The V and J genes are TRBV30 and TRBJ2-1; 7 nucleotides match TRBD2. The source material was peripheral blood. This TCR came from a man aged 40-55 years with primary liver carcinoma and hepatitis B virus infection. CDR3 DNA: TGTGCCTGGAAGCTTTTGGCGGGAGAACTATACAATGAGCAGTTCTTC. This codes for CAWKLLAGELYNEQFF.